This T cell receptor beta chain came from a study of CD8+ T cells in alopecia areata. CDR3 length equals 15 residues. Per the germline V gene, CDR1 is MNHNS and CDR2 is SASEGT. Trimming pared 1 base from V and 3 bases from J, leaving 11 bases between. Sequencing used cDNA as its template, made by extracting RNA and reverse transcribing it. The table came from immunoSEQ multiplex PCR; TCRdb's copy has only in-frame clones and leaves some out. The data show 55,000 to 65,000 clones, around 47% seen once. The source is a human donor with alopecia areata. This chain uses TRBV6-1 with TRBJ2-3; possibly TRBD1 or TRBD2 for D (5 bases each). Sequencing was performed on NKG2D-low CD8+ T cells sorted from blood. CDR3 nucleotide sequence: TGTGCCAGCAGTGAAGAAGGCAGGGAGACAGATACGCAGTATTTT. Translated: CASSEEGRETDTQYF.